This TCR beta chain was profiled in a study of T cells in Graves' hyperthyroidism and ophthalmopathy. Amplified regions were TCR beta CDR3 sequences from RNA transcripts. First-round RT-PCR with HTBI primers amplified the TCR CDR3 region. From the multiplex PCR reads, TCRdb called clonotypes with MiXCR, one entry per CDR3 protein. The sample shows a few hundred thousand distinct CDR3 sequences, about 18% of them seen only once. This clonotype originated in a man aged 18-30 years with Graves' ophthalmopathy. Sequencing was performed on blood.

The CDR3 nucleotides read TGCAGTGCGGCGGACAGCTACTATAATTCACCCCTCCACTTT. Translating it yields CSAADSYYNSPLHF. V gene TRBV20-1 combines with J gene TRBJ1-6; tentatively, D is TRBD1 (6 bases). This CDR3 has 14 residues. V lost 6 bases and J 3 bases, leaving 12 bases between the germline ends. Germline values: CDR1 DFQATT, CDR2 SNEGSKA (reference sequence).